The 23 T cell receptor beta chains listed next were all sequenced from one sample in a study of blood T cell repertoires in COVID-19. The data were produced by immunoSEQ multiplex PCR, yet TCRdb's version contains in-frame clones alone and is incomplete. There are roughly 220,000 clones in the sample; about 80% occur only once, and about 1.3% lies in the top ten. The specimen sequenced was PBMCs or T cells enriched from blood (not recorded which). The receptors stem from a middle-aged woman with acute COVID-19.

This chain uses TRBV19 with TRBJ2-7; TRBD1 matches 11 bases. CDR3 length: 13 amino acids. Germline lookup yields CDR1 LNHDA and CDR2 SQIVND (reference sequence). V lost 8 bases to trimming and J lost 4 bases; unmatched junction nucleotides: 4. CDR3 residues: CASAGQGAYEQYF. CDR3 bases: TGTGCCAGTGCCGGACAGGGGGCATACGAGCAGTACTTC.

V gene TRBV4-2 combines with J gene TRBJ2-1, with D maybe TRBD2 (6 bases). This CDR3 spans 15 amino acids. V was trimmed by 1 base and J by 4 bases, leaving 11 bases between them. Germline CDR1 is LGHNA and CDR2 is YNFKEQ. Here the CDR3 reads CASSQGLVDYNEQFF. DNA for the CDR3: TGTGCCAGCAGCCAAGGACTAGTGGATTACAATGAGCAGTTCTTC.

V gene TRBV9 combines with J gene TRBJ2-3, with 8 positions matching TRBD1. Germline V gene lookup returns CDR1 SGDLS and CDR2 YYNGEE. The trim removed 0 bases at V and 1 base at J, leaving 4 bases unmatched. The CDR3 runs to 16 residues. The CDR3 DNA follows: TGTGCCAGCAGCGTAGCTCCAGGGGGCCGCACAGATACGCAGTATTTT. This sequence encodes CASSVAPGGRTDTQYF.

The V call is TRBV2, the J call TRBJ1-3, with TRBD1 identical over 7 bases. Trimming took 3 bases from V and 1 from J; bases not matched to a gene: 6. The CDR3 spans 16 residues. Germline CDR1 and CDR2: SNHLY and FYNNEI. The CDR3 sequence is CASSERRGRSGNTIYF. CDR3 DNA sequence: TGTGCCAGCAGTGAGAGAAGGGGGCGGTCTGGAAACACCATATATTTT.

This clone was observed many times. The V gene is TRBV2, the J gene TRBJ1-4; weak D call: TRBD1 (6 bases). The CDR3 spans 14 residues. The V end was cut by 6 bases, the J end by 8 bases, with 16 bases between. Per the germline V gene, CDR1 is SNHLY and CDR2 is FYNNEI. The CDR3: CASRGAGISEKLFF. DNA of the CDR3: TGTGCCAGCAGGGGGGCCGGCATCTCAGAAAAACTGTTTTTT.

This clone showed up just once. The V call is TRBV5-1, the J call TRBJ2-3; 7 bases agree with TRBD1. The CDR3 runs 17 residues. V dropped 0 bases and J dropped 6; count of bases not matched to a gene: 13. Germline V CDR1 and CDR2: SGHRS, YFSETQ. This CDR3 reads CASSLGAGTAKGDTQYF. The CDR3 nucleotides read TGCGCCAGCAGCTTGGGGGCCGGGACAGCCAAGGGGGATACGCAGTATTTT.

This clone appeared a few times. This chain connects TRBV7-9 to TRBJ2-7; 8 bases line up with TRBD1. Germline CDR1 is SEHNR and CDR2 is FQNEAQ (reference sequence). The CDR3 has 12 residues. V gave up 5 bases and J gave up 5 bases; unmatched junction bases: 2. CDR3: CASSRQGHEQYF. The CDR3 DNA follows: TGTGCCAGCAGCCGACAGGGGCACGAGCAGTACTTC.

This sequence joins TRBV28 and TRBJ2-1; D may be TRBD2 (7 bases). The V gene's germline CDR1 is MDHEN and CDR2 SYDVKM. The CDR3 runs 17 residues. V was cut by 7 bases and J by 1 base, with 20 bases left in between. The CDR3 DNA sequence: TGTGCCAGCATCCCCGGGGGCGGGGGAACTTCCTACAATGAGCAGTTCTTC. Protein product: CASIPGGGGTSYNEQFF.

This sequence joins TRBV30 and TRBJ1-2; 7 bases align to TRBD1. J was trimmed by 7 bases and V by 4 bases; bases with no gene match: 9. The CDR3 has 13 residues. Germline V gives CDR1 GTSNPN, CDR2 SVGIG (reference sequence). CDR3 sequence (DNA): TGTGCCTGGAACCCTCAGGGGGTGAGTGGCTACACCTTC. It is translated as CAWNPQGVSGYTF.

V is TRBV11-1 and J is TRBJ1-2, with D uncertain. The CDR3 covers 13 residues. From germline, CDR1 is SGHAT and CDR2 FQDESV (reference sequence). Between the trimmed V and J ends, which lost 5 bases and 8 bases, there was a span of 15 bases. CDR3 coding DNA: TGTGCCAGCAGCGCGAATTTAGCCCCGGGCTACACCTTC. Amino acid sequence: CASSANLAPGYTF.

The chain combines TRBV6-2 or TRBV6-3 with TRBJ2-2, with D possibly TRBD2 on 6 matching bases. The CDR3 sequence is 13 residues long. The V end was cut by 1 base, the J end by 7 bases, with 7 bases between. Looked up from germline, CDR1 is MNHEY and CDR2 is SVGEGT. This chain's CDR3 is CASSYLADGELFF. The DNA for the CDR3 is TGTGCCAGCAGTTACTTAGCGGACGGGGAGCTGTTTTTT.

As DNA, the CDR3 is TGTGCCAGCTCCCGAGGGACAGGGTATTTCGAGCAGTACTTC. It codes for CASSRGTGYFEQYF. This sequence joins TRBV27 and TRBJ2-7, with TRBD1 matching over 9 bases. The V and J ends lost 8 bases and 6 bases, in that order; junction bases with no gene match: 11. Germline V CDR1 and CDR2: MNHEY, SMNVEV (reference sequence). CDR3 size: 14 residues.

V and J are TRBV6-5 and TRBJ1-2; a weak D match, TRBD1 (6 bases). The CDR3 extends over 13 amino acids. V lost 5 bases, J lost 5 bases, and 12 bases lay in between. Germline-derived CDR1 and CDR2 are MNHEY and SVGAGI. The CDR3 spells CASSRDRLYGYTF. The CDR3 DNA reads TGTGCCAGCAGTCGCGACAGGTTGTATGGCTACACCTTC.

The V and J genes are TRBV7-8 and TRBJ2-7; no clear D. CDR1 SGHVS and CDR2 FQNEAQ come from the germline V gene. V lost 1 base and J lost 4, with 11 bases in between. CDR3 size: 14 residues. This CDR3 reads CASSLGWQDYEQYF. The CDR3, as DNA: TGTGCCAGCAGCTTAGGTTGGCAGGATTACGAGCAGTACTTC. The full variable domain, in which reference TRBV7-8 and TRBJ2-7 provide the parts outside the CDR3, is GAGVSQSPRYKVAKRGQDVALRCDPISGHVSLFWYQQALGQGPEFLTYFQNEAQLDKSGLPSDRFFAERPEGSVSTLKIQRTQQEDSAVYLCASSLGWQDYEQYFGPGTRLTVT.

This clone is a singleton in its sample. This same CDR3 is encoded by further DNA sequences in the sample. DNA for the CDR3: TGTGCCAGCAGTTCACAGGGCGGGCAGCCCCAGCATTTT. Its protein is CASSSQGGQPQHF. The rearrangement uses TRBV6-5 and TRBJ1-5, with D perhaps matching TRBD1 (6 bases). Trimming left V 4 bases short and J 7 bases short, with 11 bases between. The CDR3 contains 13 residues. CDR1 MNHEY and CDR2 SVGAGI come from the germline V gene.

This chain uses TRBV7-9 with TRBJ2-7; D not certain. V shed 0 bases and J shed 2 bases, with 5 bases lying between them. Germline loops: CDR1 SEHNR, CDR2 FQNEAQ (reference sequence). This CDR3 has 13 residues. As DNA, the CDR3 is TGTGCCAGCAGCTTAGCCGGTACCTACGAGCAGTACTTC. Translation: CASSLAGTYEQYF.

The chain combines TRBV20-1 with TRBJ1-1; unclear D gene. V was pared by 3 bases and J by 5 bases, with 13 bases between. The CDR3 sequence is 13 residues long. Per germline, CDR1 DFQATT and CDR2 SNEGSKA (reference sequence). The chain's CDR3 is CSASDSSRTEAFF. The CDR3 DNA sequence: TGCAGTGCTAGTGATTCTAGTAGGACTGAAGCTTTCTTT.

The chain recombines TRBV28 with TRBJ2-2, with a tentative D call TRBD1 (5 bases). CDR1 and CDR2 (germline): MDHEN, SYDVKM. V was clipped by 3 bases and J by 6 bases, with 14 bases between them. The CDR3 contains 15 residues. In DNA form, the CDR3 reads TGTGCCAGCAGTTTTAACCTTAGGACACCCGGGGAGCTGTTTTTT. Amino acids: CASSFNLRTPGELFF. Complete variable domain (other parts from reference TRBV28 and TRBJ2-2): DVKVTQSSRYLVKRTGEKVFLECVQDMDHENMFWYRQDPGLGLRLIYFSYDVKMKEKGDIPEGYSVSREKKERFSLILESASTNQTSMYLCASSFNLRTPGELFFGEGSRLTVL.

The table lists this clone with a count of one. The CDR3 is CASSPAAGIPHEQYF. The CDR3 DNA sequence: TGTGCCAGCAGCCCGGCGGCGGGTATCCCCCACGAGCAGTACTTC. This rearrangement joins TRBV9 to TRBJ2-7, with TRBD2 as a possible D gene (5 bases). The CDR3 has 15 amino acids. CDR1 is SGDLS, CDR2 YYNGEE, per germline. V dropped 4 bases and J dropped 5 bases, with 19 bases sitting between them.

The chain has TRBV27 and TRBJ1-2; TRBD1 matches 7 bases. The junction had 5 bases not matched to a gene; V was cut back by 6 bases and J by 4 bases. Germline V gene sequence: CDR1 MNHEY, CDR2 SMNVEV (reference sequence). This CDR3 comprises 13 residues. The CDR3 DNA sequence: TGTGCCAGCAGACCCGGGACAGTCTATGGCTACACCTTC. It translates to CASRPGTVYGYTF.

The CDR3 DNA follows: TGTGCCAGCAGCTTGCCAGGGTCTGCCACTGAAGCTTTCTTT. Translated, it gives CASSLPGSATEAFF. The chain recombines TRBV5-6 with TRBJ1-1; perhaps TRBD1 as D (5 bases). V lost 1 base, J lost 4 bases, and 11 bases lay in between. CDR3 size: 14 residues. The germline V gene has CDR1 SGHDT and CDR2 YYEEEE.

The rearrangement links TRBV4-2 to TRBJ1-5, with TRBD1 matching over 10 bases. V gave up 0 bases and J gave up 4 bases; unmatched junction bases: 9. This CDR3 is built from 18 residues. Germline values: CDR1 LGHNA, CDR2 YNFKEQ. The CDR3 bases are TGTGCCAGCAGCCAAGATGTGACAGGGGGCGATAGGAATCAGCCCCAGCATTTT. Amino acids: CASSQDVTGGDRNQPQHF.

The chain combines TRBV6-5 with TRBJ2-1; TRBD2 might be the D (7 bases). The CDR3 loop spans 15 amino acids. Trimming cost V 6 bases and J 4 bases, with 16 bases left between them. Germline V CDR1 and CDR2: MNHEY, SVGAGI. DNA for the CDR3: TGTGCCAGCAGAGGGGGGGGAGGGGTGTACAATGAGCAGTTCTTC. Translated: CASRGGGGVYNEQFF.